Each of the 9 T cell receptor beta chains below was sequenced from the same sample in a study of T cell repertoires in cytomegalovirus infection (dated by TCRdb to the late 2010s). Sequencing used an Illumina HiSeq 1500. The public sequencing data were trimmed at Q25 with fastp and processed into clonotypes with MiXCR by TCRdb, which kept only in-frame beta chains. For every CDR3 protein sequence, its rows merge into one entry that carries the most common genes and DNA. The sample includes 560,000 or so distinct CDR3 sequences, with 16% observed a single time. Clones ranked in the top ten supply about 24% of the sample. Sequencing was carried out using CD8+ T cells from PBMCs. The receptors shown here come from a human donor in good health (CMV status not recorded). Some clones in this sample may be carry-over from other donors' samples.

This clonotype has only a few counts. The rearrangement joins TRBV19 to TRBJ1-1; D unresolved. Germline CDR1 reads LNHDA; CDR2 reads SQIVND (reference sequence). The CDR3 contains 11 residues. Between the trimmed V and J ends, which lost 4 bases and 7 bases, there was a span of 7 bases. The CDR3 DNA follows: TGTGCCAGTAGTAGATACGATGAAGCTTTCTTT. This codes for CASSRYDEAFF.

In this sample, this clonotype turned up many times. V gene TRBV11-2 combines with J gene TRBJ1-1; D uncertain. The CDR3 length is 17 residues. V was trimmed by 5 bases and J by 4 bases, leaving 23 bases between them. Germline-derived CDR1 and CDR2 are SGHAT and FQNNGV. The CDR3 DNA sequence: TGTGCCAGCAGCGATAACGCTGTGAGTGCTTGGGGCACTGAAGCTTTCTTT. Its protein is CASSDNAVSAWGTEAFF.

This clonotype appeared a few times. This may arise from a read error, as a much more abundant clone is one base away. This chain uses TRBV12-3 or TRBV12-4 with TRBJ1-1; D is unresolved. This CDR3 is built from 15 residues. Here the CDR3 reads CANSFGNTWVAEAFF. DNA of the CDR3: TGTGCCAACAGTTTTGGTAACACTTGGGTGGCTGAAGCTTTCTTT.

Note on this clonotype: A much larger clone differs from this one at a single base, so this may be a read error. For the CDR3, the DNA is TGTGCCAACAGTTTGGGCCCGGAACACCTACTAGCGGGGGGACGTCTGAGCACAGATACGCAGTATTTT. This sequence encodes CANSLGPEHLLAGGRLSTDTQYF. The V and J genes are TRBV12-3 or TRBV12-4 and TRBJ2-3, with 12 positions matching TRBD2. The CDR3 runs to 23 residues.

This clonotype was detected many times. The chain couples TRBV27 to TRBJ1-5; a possible D gene is TRBD1 (5 bases). V shed 7 bases and J shed 3 bases, with 19 bases lying between them. From germline, CDR1 is MNHEY and CDR2 SMNVEV (reference sequence). The CDR3 sequence is 16 residues long. CDR3 DNA sequence: TGTGCCAGCAAAATCCGGCAGGGTCAGGACAATCAGCCCCAGCATTTT. Translated: CASKIRQGQDNQPQHF.

This clonotype showed up just once. The chain employs TRBV7-3 and TRBJ2-3; D not resolved. CDR3 length: 15 residues. From germline, CDR1 is SGHTA and CDR2 FQGTGA. V lost 2 bases, J lost 3 bases, and 12 bases lay in between. Here the CDR3 reads CASSLGVSETDTQYF. The CDR3 nucleotides are TGTGCCAGCAGCTTAGGGGTCTCGGAGACAGATACGCAGTATTTT.

This clonotype has at least ten counts. This chain links TRBV15 with TRBJ1-5; a possible D gene is TRBD1 (5 bases). With 3 bases removed from V and 1 base from J, the gap between germline ends came to 13 bases. The CDR3 extends over 16 amino acids. CDR1 is LNHNV, CDR2 YYDKDF, per germline (reference sequence). In DNA form, the CDR3 reads TGTGCCACCAGCAGTGGACTCGACAGAAGCAATCAGCCCCAGCATTTT. It translates to CATSSGLDRSNQPQHF.

At least ten counts were recorded for this clonotype. Mismatch with germline at one junction end may stem from a read error. The rearrangement joins TRBV7-7 to TRBJ2-3; no clear D gene. Per germline, CDR1 SSHAT and CDR2 FNYEAQ (reference sequence). The CDR3 is made up of 13 amino acids. For the CDR3, the DNA is TGTGCTAGCAGCTTTAGGGTTGGAGATACGCAGTATTTT. Translating it yields CASSFRVGDTQYF.

V and J are TRBV7-9 and TRBJ1-6; D is ambiguous. The CDR3 contains 12 residues. The V gene lost 4 bases and the J gene lost 7 bases, with 5 bases spanning the gap. Per the germline V gene, CDR1 is SEHNR and CDR2 is FQNEAQ (reference sequence). CDR3 in amino acids: CASSSANSPLHF. Written as DNA, the CDR3 is TGTGCCAGCAGCTCGGCGAATTCACCCCTCCACTTT.